These T cell receptor beta chains were read from a single sample in a study of blood T cell repertoires in COVID-19. Repertoires were generated with immunoSEQ multiplex PCR, while TCRdb's copy carries only in-frame clones and drops some. The sample lists more than 200,000 clones, nearly 90% occurring once. Material: PBMCs or T cells enriched from blood (not recorded which). These receptors were obtained from a man aged 30 to 39 who had recovered from COVID-19. Both conserved end residues are part of each CDR3. The D gene is left open where the match is weak. Clone size is shown for a subset of rows, as once, few, many or a class of expanded clone.

j_call	clone_size	v_call	d_call	cdr3_length	cdr3_nt	cdr3_aa
TRBJ2-3	NA	TRBV5-5	TRBD2	17	TGTGCCAGCAGCTTCACTAGCGGGAGTACAATAACAGATACGCAGTATTTT	CASSFTSGSTITDTQYF
TRBJ2-7	few	TRBV5-1	TRBD2	18	TGCGCCAGCAGCCTTGGACTAGTTAGTGGAAAGTACTACTACGAGCAGTACTTC	CASSLGLVSGKYYYEQYF
TRBJ2-7	few	TRBV7-2	TRBD1	15	TGTGCCAGCAGCTCCGCCGGGACAGGAAGCTACGAGCAGTACTTC	CASSSAGTGSYEQYF
TRBJ2-7	few	TRBV11-1	NA	12	TGTGCCAGCAGCTCAAACAGCTACGAGCAGTACTTC	CASSSNSYEQYF
TRBJ2-1	NA	TRBV5-1	TRBD2	16	TGCGCCAGCAGCTTGTGGGCGGGAGGGCCCAACAATGAGCAGTTCTTC	CASSLWAGGPNNEQFF
TRBJ2-3	NA	TRBV7-8	TRBD2	17	TGTGCCAGCAGCACAAACTTTGCTAGCGGGAGCACAGATACGCAGTATTTT	CASSTNFASGSTDTQYF
TRBJ1-6	NA	TRBV6-5	NA	14	TGTGCCAGCAGCGGGGGCTCCTATAATTCACCCCTCCACTTT	CASSGGSYNSPLHF
TRBJ2-5	few	TRBV19	NA	15	TGTGCCAGTAGTCGGGCCCCACATCCAGGGGAGACCCAGTACTTC	CASSRAPHPGETQYF
TRBJ1-2	NA	TRBV5-1	NA	13	TGCGCCAGCGCCCCCCTTCAGGACTATGGCTACACCTTC	CASAPLQDYGYTF
TRBJ2-1	NA	TRBV19	TRBD2	15	TGTGCCAGTATGCGGCTAGCGGGACCCCCCAGCGAGCAGTTCTTC	CASMRLAGPPSEQFF
TRBJ1-2	NA	TRBV28	TRBD1	12	TGTGCCAGCAGTCCGGGACAGATCGCCCCAACCTTC	CASSPGQIAPTF
TRBJ2-3	once	TRBV4-1	TRBD2	18	TGCGCCAGCAGCCAAGATTTAGGTTCCGGGACTAGCGGATATACGCAGTATTTT	CASSQDLGSGTSGYTQYF
TRBJ2-5	NA	TRBV7-9	NA	13	TGTGCCAGCAGCTTAATGGTTAGAGAGACCCAGTACTTC	CASSLMVRETQYF
TRBJ2-4	once	TRBV6-2/TRBV6-3	NA	12	TGTGCCAGCAGTTACTCGGGAGGCATTCAGTACTTC	CASSYSGGIQYF
TRBJ2-1	few	TRBV2	NA	14	TGTGCCAGCAGTAGCGGCGAATATTCCAATGAGCAGTTCTTC	CASSSGEYSNEQFF
TRBJ2-7	NA	TRBV7-9	NA	15	TGTGCCAGCAGTCAGGGACTCCGGAGCTCCTACGAGCAGTACTTC	CASSQGLRSSYEQYF
TRBJ1-6	NA	TRBV28	NA	19	TGTGCCAGCAGTTCTTACACCCCGACAGACAGCTCCTATAATTCACCCCTCCACTTT	CASSSYTPTDSSYNSPLHF
TRBJ2-1	NA	TRBV5-1	TRBD2	15	TGCGCCAGCAGTGCCGGGACTAGCGGGGCCCATTTTCAGTTCTTC	CASSAGTSGAHFQFF
TRBJ2-7	NA	TRBV14	NA	14	TGTGCCAGCAGCCTAAGACTGATCTCCTACGAGCAGTACTTC	CASSLRLISYEQYF
TRBJ1-2	NA	TRBV6-5	NA	14	TGTGCCAGCAGTTCCACGGGTCCTCTTCATGGCTACACCTTC	CASSSTGPLHGYTF
TRBJ2-3	NA	TRBV4-2	NA	14	TGTGCCAGCAGCCAAGGAGAGGGAACAGATACGCAGTATTTT	CASSQGEGTDTQYF
TRBJ2-4	NA	TRBV3-1/TRBV3-2	TRBD2	15	TGTGCCAGCAGCCACCGGGGGGGCACCAAAAACATTCAGTACTTC	CASSHRGGTKNIQYF
TRBJ2-2	once	TRBV7-9	NA	14	TGTGCCAGCAGCTTAGAGGCAGGGGCCGGGGAGCTGTTTTTT	CASSLEAGAGELFF
TRBJ1-2	NA	TRBV7-9	TRBD1	14	TGTGCCAGCAGCGTCACAGGGGTGGACTATGGCTACACCTTC	CASSVTGVDYGYTF
TRBJ2-7	NA	TRBV6-6	TRBD2	15	TGTGCCAGCAGTTATGGACTAGCGGGAGGTAACGAGCAGTACTTC	CASSYGLAGGNEQYF
TRBJ2-7	few	TRBV30	TRBD2	13	TGTGCCTGGAATAAGCGGGGGAGCTACGAGCAGTACTTC	CAWNKRGSYEQYF
TRBJ2-7	NA	TRBV14	NA	15	TGTGCCAGCAGCCAAGATGGTTGGCCGTCGGAGGAGCAGTACTTC	CASSQDGWPSEEQYF
TRBJ1-1	once	TRBV21-1	NA	10	TGTGCCAGCACCCCCGTCGAAGCTTTCTTT	CASTPVEAFF
TRBJ1-3	once	TRBV9	NA	18	TGTGCCAGCAGCGTAGATCTGGGCTCGTCAAAATCTGGAAACACCATATATTTT	CASSVDLGSSKSGNTIYF
TRBJ2-7	few	TRBV6-5	TRBD2	16	TGTGCCAGCAGTTATTCTACAGCGGGAGGTTCGTACGAGCAGTACTTC	CASSYSTAGGSYEQYF
TRBJ2-7	once	TRBV6-2/TRBV6-3	NA	18	TGTGCCAGCAGTTTATCTTTAAGTGGCGAAGACAGCTCCTACGAGCAGTACTTC	CASSLSLSGEDSSYEQYF
TRBJ2-1	NA	TRBV7-9	TRBD2	13	TGTGCCAGTCTAGCGGACAATTACAATGAGCAGTTCTTC	CASLADNYNEQFF
TRBJ2-2	NA	TRBV25-1	TRBD2	16	TGTGCCAGCAGTGACCCTCGGACTAGCCCCACCGGGGAGCTGTTTTTT	CASSDPRTSPTGELFF
TRBJ2-5	NA	TRBV14	TRBD2	14	TGTGCCAGCAGCCCCGGACTAGCGGGTGAGACCCAGTACTTC	CASSPGLAGETQYF
TRBJ2-6	few	TRBV5-4	NA	16	TGTGCCAGCAGCTTGGACAGGATGACCGGGGCCAACGTCCTGACTTTC	CASSLDRMTGANVLTF
TRBJ2-1	NA	TRBV28	TRBD1	16	TGTGCCAGCAGGGGTCCCGGGACAGGGCTTAGAAATGAGCAGTTCTTC	CASRGPGTGLRNEQFF
TRBJ1-5	once	TRBV28	NA	17	TGTGCCAGCAGTTCCCCGATTGGTGGGGGCAGTCATCAGCCCCAGCATTTT	CASSSPIGGGSHQPQHF
TRBJ2-6	NA	TRBV30	NA	18	TGTGCCTGGAGTCCAGAGGGACGGGGGAGCTCTGGGGCCAACGTCCTGACTTTC	CAWSPEGRGSSGANVLTF
TRBJ1-2	NA	TRBV7-8	TRBD1	18	TGTGCCAGCAGCTTATTTTCTCCGGGACAGTTAGCTAACTATGGCTACACCTTC	CASSLFSPGQLANYGYTF
TRBJ2-5	NA	TRBV11-2	NA	15	TGTGCCAGCAGCCCCGTACTACGGTACCAAGAGACCCAGTACTTC	CASSPVLRYQETQYF
TRBJ2-2	NA	TRBV19	TRBD2	11	TGTGCCAGTAGTTCTGCGGGAGGGTTGTTTTTT	CASSSAGGLFF
TRBJ1-5	NA	TRBV6-1	NA	16	TGTGCCAGCAGTGAAGCCGGCGGGATTCGGCCCCAGCCCCAGCATTTT	CASSEAGGIRPQPQHF
TRBJ2-7	NA	TRBV5-6	NA	11	TGTGCCAGCAGCTTGGTCGGCGAGCAGTACTTC	CASSLVGEQYF
TRBJ1-2	NA	TRBV5-4	TRBD1	16	TGTGCCAGCAGCACCTACAGGGGGCCGCTTAACTATGGCTACACCTTC	CASSTYRGPLNYGYTF
TRBJ2-5	NA	TRBV29-1	TRBD1	14	TGCAGCGTTGTACGCCCGAGGGGGCCAGAGACCCAGTACTTC	CSVVRPRGPETQYF
TRBJ1-5	NA	TRBV19	TRBD1	13	TGTGCCAGTAGACCGACAGGGAATCAGCCCCAGCATTTT	CASRPTGNQPQHF
TRBJ2-1	NA	TRBV18	TRBD2	17	TGTGCCAGCTCACGGGGGACTAGCGGGATCTCCTACAATGAGCAGTTCTTC	CASSRGTSGISYNEQFF
TRBJ1-1	NA	TRBV9	TRBD1	19	TGTGCCAGCAGCTTTCCCCCCCTTCGACAGGGCGGGGTGGGCACTGAAGCTTTCTTT	CASSFPPLRQGGVGTEAFF
TRBJ1-5	NA	TRBV3-1/TRBV3-2	NA	12	TGTGCCAGCAGCCAAGGGGGCCAGCCCCAGCATTTT	CASSQGGQPQHF
TRBJ2-7	few	TRBV5-4	TRBD2	16	TGTGCCAGCAGCTTGAGCGCTAGCGGGAGTATCTACGAGCAGTACTTC	CASSLSASGSIYEQYF
TRBJ1-2	NA	TRBV6-1	NA	16	TGTGCCAGCAGTGAAGCAGAAGATACCCTACTGGATGGCTACACCTTC	CASSEAEDTLLDGYTF
TRBJ1-4	NA	TRBV19	NA	15	TGTGCCAGTAGCCCTCCGGGGGATGTGGTAGAAAAACTGTTTTTT	CASSPPGDVVEKLFF